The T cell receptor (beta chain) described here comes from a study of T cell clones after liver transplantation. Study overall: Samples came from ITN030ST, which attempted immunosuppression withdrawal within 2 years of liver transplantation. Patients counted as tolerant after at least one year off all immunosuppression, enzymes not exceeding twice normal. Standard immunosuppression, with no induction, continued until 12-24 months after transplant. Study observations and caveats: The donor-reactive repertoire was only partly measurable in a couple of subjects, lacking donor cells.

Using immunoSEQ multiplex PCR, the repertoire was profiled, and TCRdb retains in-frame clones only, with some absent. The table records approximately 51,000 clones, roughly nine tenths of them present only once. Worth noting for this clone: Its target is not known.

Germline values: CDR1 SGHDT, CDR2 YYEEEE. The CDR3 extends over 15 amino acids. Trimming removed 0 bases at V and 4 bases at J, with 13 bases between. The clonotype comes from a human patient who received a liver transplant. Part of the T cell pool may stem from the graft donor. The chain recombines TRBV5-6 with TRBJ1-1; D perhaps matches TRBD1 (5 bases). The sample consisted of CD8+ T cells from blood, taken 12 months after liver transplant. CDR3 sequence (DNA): TGTGCCAGCAGCTTGGGTGAGGGGCTGGGCACTGAAGCTTTCTTT. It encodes CASSLGEGLGTEAFF.